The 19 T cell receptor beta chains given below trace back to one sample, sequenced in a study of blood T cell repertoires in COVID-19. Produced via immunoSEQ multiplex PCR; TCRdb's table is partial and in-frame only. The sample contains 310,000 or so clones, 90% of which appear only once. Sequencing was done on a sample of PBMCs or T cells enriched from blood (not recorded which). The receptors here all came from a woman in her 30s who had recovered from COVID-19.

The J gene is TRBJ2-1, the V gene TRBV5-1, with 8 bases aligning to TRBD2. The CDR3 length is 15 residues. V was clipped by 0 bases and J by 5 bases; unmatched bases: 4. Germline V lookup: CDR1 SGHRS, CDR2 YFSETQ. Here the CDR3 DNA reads TGCGCCAGCAGCTTGGGTCGGGAGGGAAACAATGAGCAGTTCTTC. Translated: CASSLGREGNNEQFF. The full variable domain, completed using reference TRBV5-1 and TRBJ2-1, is KAGVTQTPRYLIKTRGQQVTLSCSPISGHRSVSWYQQTPGQGLQFLFEYFSETQRNKGNFPGRFSGRQFSNSRSEMNVSTLELGDSALYLCASSLGREGNNEQFFGPGTRLTVL.

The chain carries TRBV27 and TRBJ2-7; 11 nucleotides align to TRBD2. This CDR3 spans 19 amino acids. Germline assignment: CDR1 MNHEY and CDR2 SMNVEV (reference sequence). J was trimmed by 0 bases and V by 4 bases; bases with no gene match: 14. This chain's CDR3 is CASSSHPGTSGFSSYEQYF. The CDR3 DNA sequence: TGTGCCAGCAGTTCTCACCCCGGGACTAGCGGTTTCAGCTCCTACGAGCAGTACTTC.

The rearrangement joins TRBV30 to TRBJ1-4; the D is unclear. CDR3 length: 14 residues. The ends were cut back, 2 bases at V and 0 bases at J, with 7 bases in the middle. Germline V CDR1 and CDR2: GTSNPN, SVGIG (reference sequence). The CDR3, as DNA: TGTGCCTGGAGTTCGGGTGCAACTAATGAAAAACTGTTTTTT. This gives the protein CAWSSGATNEKLFF.

The CDR3 region is CASSPTGQGTEAFF. The CDR3 DNA reads TGTGCCAGCTCACCAACGGGACAGGGGACTGAAGCTTTCTTT. The rearrangement uses TRBV18 and TRBJ1-1; 10 nucleotides match TRBD1. V gave up 2 bases and J gave up 5 bases; unmatched junction bases: 2. CDR3 size: 14 residues. Germline assignment: CDR1 KGHSH and CDR2 LQKENI. Drawing the rest from reference TRBV18 and TRBJ1-1, the complete variable domain is NAGVMQNPRHLVRRRGQEARLRCSPMKGHSHVYWYRQLPEEGLKFMVYLQKENIIDESGMPKERFSAEFPKEGPSILRIQQVVRGDSAAYFCASSPTGQGTEAFFGQGTRLTVV.

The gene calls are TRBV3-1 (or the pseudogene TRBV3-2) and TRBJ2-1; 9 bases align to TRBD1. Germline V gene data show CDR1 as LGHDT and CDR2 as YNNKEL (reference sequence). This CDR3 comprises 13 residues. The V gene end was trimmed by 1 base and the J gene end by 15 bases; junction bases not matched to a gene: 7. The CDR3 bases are TGTGCCAGCAGCCAAGGCAACAGGGGGCATTGGTTCTTC. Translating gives CASSQGNRGHWFF.

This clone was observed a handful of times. CDR3 residues: CASSKAEWGRNHTGELFF. CDR3 DNA: TGTGCCAGCAGCAAAGCTGAGTGGGGGAGGAATCACACCGGGGAGCTGTTTTTT. The chain links TRBV21-1 to TRBJ2-2; the table's D gene call, TRBD2, was not cross checked with the DNA. TRBV21-1 is deemed a pseudogene. This CDR3 spans 18 amino acids.

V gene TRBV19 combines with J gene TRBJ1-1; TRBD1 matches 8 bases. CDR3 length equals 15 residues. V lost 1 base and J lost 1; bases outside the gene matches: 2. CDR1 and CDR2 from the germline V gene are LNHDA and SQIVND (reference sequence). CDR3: CASSIGTGQNTEAFF. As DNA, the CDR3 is TGTGCCAGTAGTATAGGGACAGGGCAGAACACTGAAGCTTTCTTT.

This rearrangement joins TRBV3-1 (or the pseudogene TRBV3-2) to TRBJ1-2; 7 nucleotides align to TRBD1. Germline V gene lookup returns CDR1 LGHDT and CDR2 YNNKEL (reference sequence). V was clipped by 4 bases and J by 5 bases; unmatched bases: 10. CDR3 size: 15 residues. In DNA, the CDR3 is TGTGCCAGCAGCCCCAACTGGGACAGCATATATGGCTACACCTTC. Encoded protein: CASSPNWDSIYGYTF.

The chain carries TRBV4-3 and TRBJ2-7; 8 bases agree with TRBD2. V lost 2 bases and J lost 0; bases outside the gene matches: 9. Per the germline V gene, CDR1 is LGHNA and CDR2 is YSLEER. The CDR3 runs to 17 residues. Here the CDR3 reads CASSQLGGSGSSYEQYF. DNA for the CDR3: TGCGCCAGCAGCCAACTCGGGGGCAGCGGGAGCTCCTACGAGCAGTACTTC.

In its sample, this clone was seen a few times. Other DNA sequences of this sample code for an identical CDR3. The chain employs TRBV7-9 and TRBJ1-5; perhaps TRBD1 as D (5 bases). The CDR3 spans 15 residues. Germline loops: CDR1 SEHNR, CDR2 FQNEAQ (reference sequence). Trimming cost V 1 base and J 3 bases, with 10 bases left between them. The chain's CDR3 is CASSLGPGFNQPQHF. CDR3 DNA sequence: TGTGCCAGCAGCTTAGGTCCAGGGTTCAATCAGCCCCAGCATTTT. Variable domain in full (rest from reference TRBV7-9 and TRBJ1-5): DTGVSQNPRHKITKRGQNVTFRCDPISEHNRLYWYRQTLGQGPEFLTYFQNEAQLEKSRLLSDRFSAERPKGSFSTLEIQRTEQGDSAMYLCASSLGPGFNQPQHFGDGTRLSIL.

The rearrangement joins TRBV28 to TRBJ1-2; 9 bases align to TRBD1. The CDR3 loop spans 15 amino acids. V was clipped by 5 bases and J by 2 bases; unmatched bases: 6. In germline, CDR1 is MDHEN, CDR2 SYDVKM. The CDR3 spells CASSMPGTGNYGYTF. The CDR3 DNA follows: TGTGCCAGCAGTATGCCCGGGACAGGGAACTATGGCTACACCTTC.

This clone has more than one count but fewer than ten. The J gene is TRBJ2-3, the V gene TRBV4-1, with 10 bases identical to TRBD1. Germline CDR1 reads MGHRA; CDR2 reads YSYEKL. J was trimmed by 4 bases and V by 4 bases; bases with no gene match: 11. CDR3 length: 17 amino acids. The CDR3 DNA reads TGCGCCAGCAGCCCAGAGAACCGGGACAGGGGAGCAGATACGCAGTATTTT. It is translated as CASSPENRDRGADTQYF.

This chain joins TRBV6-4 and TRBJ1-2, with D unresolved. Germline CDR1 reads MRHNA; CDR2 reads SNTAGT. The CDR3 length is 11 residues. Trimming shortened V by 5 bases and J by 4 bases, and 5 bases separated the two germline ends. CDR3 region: CASSNGYGYTF. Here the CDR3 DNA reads TGTGCCAGCAGTAACGGCTATGGCTACACCTTC.

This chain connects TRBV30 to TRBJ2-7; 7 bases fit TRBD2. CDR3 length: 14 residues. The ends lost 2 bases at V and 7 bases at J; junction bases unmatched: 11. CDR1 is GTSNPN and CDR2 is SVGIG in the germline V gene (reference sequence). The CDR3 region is CAWSLRSSGGEQYF. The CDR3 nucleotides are TGTGCCTGGAGTCTCCGGTCTAGCGGAGGGGAGCAGTACTTC.

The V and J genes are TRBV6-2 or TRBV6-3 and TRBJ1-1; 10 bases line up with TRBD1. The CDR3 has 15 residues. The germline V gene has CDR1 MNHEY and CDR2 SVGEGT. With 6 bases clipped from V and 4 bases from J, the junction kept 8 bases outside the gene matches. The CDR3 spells CASSRGTGVVTEAFF. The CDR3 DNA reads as TGTGCCAGCAGCCGTGGGACAGGGGTGGTCACTGAAGCTTTCTTT.

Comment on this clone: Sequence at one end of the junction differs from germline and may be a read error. CDR3 DNA sequence: TGTGCTAGCAGCTTAGGTCTAGCGGGAGTAGCCGAGCAGTACTTC. Protein product: CASSLGLAGVAEQYF. The chain employs TRBV7-7 and TRBJ2-7; TRBD2 matches 10 bases. Germline V gene data show CDR1 as SSHAT and CDR2 as FNYEAQ (reference sequence). CDR3 size: 15 residues.

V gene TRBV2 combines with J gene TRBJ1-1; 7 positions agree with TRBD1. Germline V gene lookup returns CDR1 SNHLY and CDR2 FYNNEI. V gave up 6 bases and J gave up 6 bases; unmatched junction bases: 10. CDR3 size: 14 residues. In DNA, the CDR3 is TGTGCCAGCAGGGGACAGCCCATGGATCCTGAAGCTTTCTTT. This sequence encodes CASRGQPMDPEAFF.

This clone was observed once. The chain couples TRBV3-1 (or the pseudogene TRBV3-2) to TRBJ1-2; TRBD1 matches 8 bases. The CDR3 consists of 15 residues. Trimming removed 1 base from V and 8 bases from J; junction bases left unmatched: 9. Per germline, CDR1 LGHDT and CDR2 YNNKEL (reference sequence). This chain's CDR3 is CASSQVRGQAGGYTF. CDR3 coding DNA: TGTGCCAGCAGCCAAGTCCGGGGACAGGCGGGCGGCTACACCTTC.

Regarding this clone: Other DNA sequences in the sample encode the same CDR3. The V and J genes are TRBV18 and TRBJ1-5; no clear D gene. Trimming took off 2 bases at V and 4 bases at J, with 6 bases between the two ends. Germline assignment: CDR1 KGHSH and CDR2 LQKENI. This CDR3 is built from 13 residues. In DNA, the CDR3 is TGTGCCAGCTCACCAGAGCAAAATCAGCCCCAGCATTTT. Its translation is CASSPEQNQPQHF. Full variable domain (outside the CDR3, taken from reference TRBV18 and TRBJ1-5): NAGVMQNPRHLVRRRGQEARLRCSPMKGHSHVYWYRQLPEEGLKFMVYLQKENIIDESGMPKERFSAEFPKEGPSILRIQQVVRGDSAAYFCASSPEQNQPQHFGDGTRLSIL.